Included here is one TCR beta chain sequence, with context. Its specificity is unknown. TCRdb itself ran the 5' RACE reads through MiXCR, one entry per CDR3 protein. The sample consists of approximately 620,000 distinct CDR3 sequences, roughly 8% of them appearing once. The sample is drawn from a study of identical twins. Study-wide results and caveats: Abundant cord blood beta clonotypes carried fewer insertions; memory repertoires showed none. Cross-sectional statistical analysis was relied on for the conclusions, without the same donors being followed. Twins shared beta out-of-frame sequences in excess, but this excess was weaker.

The ends lost 3 bases at V and 7 bases at J; junction bases unmatched: 2. Germline V gene sequence: CDR1 SGHVS, CDR2 FNYEAQ. The CDR3 extends over 12 amino acids. These data were also reused for a study on yellow fever vaccine responses in identical twins.

Sequencing was carried out using PBMCs. This chain joins TRBV7-6 and TRBJ1-2, with 7 bases fitting TRBD1. The source of this sequence is a woman between 18 and 29 years old in good health. CDR3 residues: CASSFAGGGYTF. The DNA for the CDR3 is TGTGCCAGCAGCTTTGCAGGGGGTGGCTACACCTTC. The full variable domain, with the rest looked up from reference TRBV7-6 and TRBJ1-2, is GAGVSQSPRYKVTKRGQDVALRCDPISGHVSLYWYRQALGQGPEFLTYFNYEAQQDKSGLPNDRFSAERPEGSISTLTIQRTEQRDSAMYRCASSFAGGGYTFGSGTRLTVV.